Sequencing of this TCR beta chain was carried out in a study of blood T cells in healthy people across ages. CDR1 and CDR2 from the germline V gene are SQVTM and ANQGSEA. The CDR3 loop spans 14 amino acids. The ends lost 1 base at V and 3 bases at J; junction bases unmatched: 3. For the second PCR, which ran for about 7 to 12 cycles, a sample-barcoded 5' primer and a J-beta primer mix were used. TCRdb itself ran the 5' RACE reads through MiXCR, one entry per CDR3 protein. The data hold some 1,500,000 distinct CDR3 sequences, with approximately 43% observed a single time. The donors, aged about 6 to 90, were healthy Caucasians from Russia.

Source material: blood. The rearrangement links TRBV29-1 to TRBJ2-7; 10 positions match TRBD1. The source is a woman younger than 30 in good health. Here the CDR3 DNA reads TGCAGCGTTGAAGCGGGACAGGGGTTCTACGAGCAGTACTTC. This encodes CSVEAGQGFYEQYF.